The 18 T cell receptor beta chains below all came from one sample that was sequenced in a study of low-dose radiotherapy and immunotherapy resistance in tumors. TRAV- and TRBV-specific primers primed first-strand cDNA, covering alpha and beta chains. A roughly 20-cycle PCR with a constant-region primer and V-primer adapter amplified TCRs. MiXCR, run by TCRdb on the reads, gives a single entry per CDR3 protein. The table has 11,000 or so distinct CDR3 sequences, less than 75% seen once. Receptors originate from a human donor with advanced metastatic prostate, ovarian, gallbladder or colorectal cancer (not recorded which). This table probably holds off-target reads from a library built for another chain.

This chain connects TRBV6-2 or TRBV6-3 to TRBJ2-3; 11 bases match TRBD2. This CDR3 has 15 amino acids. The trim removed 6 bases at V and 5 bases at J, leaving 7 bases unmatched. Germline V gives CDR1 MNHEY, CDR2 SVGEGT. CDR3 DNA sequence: TGTGCCAGCAGCATAGCGGGAGGGCAGGGAGATACGCAGTATTTT. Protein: CASSIAGGQGDTQYF.

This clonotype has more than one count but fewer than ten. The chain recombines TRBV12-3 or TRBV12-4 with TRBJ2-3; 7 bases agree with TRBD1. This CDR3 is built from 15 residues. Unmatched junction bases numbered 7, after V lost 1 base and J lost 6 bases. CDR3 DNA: TGTGCCAGCAGTTTAGGGCGTACAGGGGTGGATACGCAGTATTTT. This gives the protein CASSLGRTGVDTQYF.

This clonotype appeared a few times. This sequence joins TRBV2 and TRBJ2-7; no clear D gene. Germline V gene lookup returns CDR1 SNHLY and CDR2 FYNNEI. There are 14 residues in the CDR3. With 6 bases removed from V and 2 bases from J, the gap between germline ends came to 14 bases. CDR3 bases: TGTGCCAGCAGCCGTCCCGAAGCCCCCTACGAGCAGTACTTC. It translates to CASSRPEAPYEQYF.

The CDR3 spells CASSLGLSANYEQYF. For the CDR3, the DNA is TGTGCCAGCAGTTTAGGCCTATCCGCAAACTACGAGCAGTACTTC. The V gene is TRBV6-5, the J gene TRBJ2-7; no clear D. Germline V gives CDR1 MNHEY, CDR2 SVGAGI. V lost 4 bases and J 3 bases, leaving 16 bases between the germline ends. The CDR3 has 15 amino acids.

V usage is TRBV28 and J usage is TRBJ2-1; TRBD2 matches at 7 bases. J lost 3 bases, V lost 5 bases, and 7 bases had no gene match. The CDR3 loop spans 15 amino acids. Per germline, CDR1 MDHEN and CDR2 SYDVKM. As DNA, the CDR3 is TGTGCCAGCAGTGCGTACAGCGGGATCTACAATGAGCAGTTCTTC. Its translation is CASSAYSGIYNEQFF. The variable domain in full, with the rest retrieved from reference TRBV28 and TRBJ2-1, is DVKVTQSSRYLVKRTGEKVFLECVQDMDHENMFWYRQDPGLGLRLIYFSYDVKMKEKGDIPEGYSVSREKKERFSLILESASTNQTSMYLCASSAYSGIYNEQFFGPGTRLTVL.

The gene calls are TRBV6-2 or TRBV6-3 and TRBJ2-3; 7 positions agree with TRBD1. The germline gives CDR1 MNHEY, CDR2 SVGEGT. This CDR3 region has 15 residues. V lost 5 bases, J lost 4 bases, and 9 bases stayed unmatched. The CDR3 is CASSEPGQRADTQYF. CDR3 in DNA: TGTGCCAGCAGTGAGCCGGGACAGAGAGCAGATACGCAGTATTTT.

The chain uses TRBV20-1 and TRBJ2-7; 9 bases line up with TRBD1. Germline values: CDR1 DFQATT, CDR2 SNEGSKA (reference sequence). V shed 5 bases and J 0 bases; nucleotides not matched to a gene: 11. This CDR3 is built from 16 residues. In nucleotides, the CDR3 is TGCAGTGCTTTAGGACAGGGGACGGGAGCCTCCTACGAGCAGTACTTC. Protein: CSALGQGTGASYEQYF.

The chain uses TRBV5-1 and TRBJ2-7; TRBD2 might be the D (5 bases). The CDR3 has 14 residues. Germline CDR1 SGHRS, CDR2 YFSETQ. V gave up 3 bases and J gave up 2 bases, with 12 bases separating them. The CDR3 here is CASSSGFGPYEQYF. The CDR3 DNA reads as TGCGCCAGCAGCTCGGGGTTCGGGCCCTACGAGCAGTACTTC.

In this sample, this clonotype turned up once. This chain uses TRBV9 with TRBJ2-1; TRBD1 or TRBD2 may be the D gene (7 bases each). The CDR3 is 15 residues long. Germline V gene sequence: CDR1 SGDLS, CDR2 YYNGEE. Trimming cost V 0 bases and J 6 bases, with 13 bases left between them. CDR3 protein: CASSVEQGGSNEQFF. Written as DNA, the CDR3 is TGTGCCAGCAGCGTAGAGCAGGGGGGGTCCAATGAGCAGTTCTTC.

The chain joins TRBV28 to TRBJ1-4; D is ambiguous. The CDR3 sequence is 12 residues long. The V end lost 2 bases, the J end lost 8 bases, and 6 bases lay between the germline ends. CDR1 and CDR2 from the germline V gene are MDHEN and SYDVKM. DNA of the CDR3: TGTGCCAGCAGTTTAGCCGGCGAAAAACTGTTTTTT. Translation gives CASSLAGEKLFF.

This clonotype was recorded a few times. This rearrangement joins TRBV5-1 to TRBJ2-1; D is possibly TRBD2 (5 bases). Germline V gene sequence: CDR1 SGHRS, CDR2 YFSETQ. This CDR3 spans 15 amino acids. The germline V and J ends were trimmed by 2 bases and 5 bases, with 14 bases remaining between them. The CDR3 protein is CASSFSTRVNNEQFF. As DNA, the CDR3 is TGCGCCAGCAGCTTCTCTACGCGGGTAAACAATGAGCAGTTCTTC.

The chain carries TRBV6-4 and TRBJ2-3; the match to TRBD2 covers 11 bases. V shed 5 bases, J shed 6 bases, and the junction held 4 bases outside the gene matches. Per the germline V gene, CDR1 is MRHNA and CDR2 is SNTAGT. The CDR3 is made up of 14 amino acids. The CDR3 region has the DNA TGTGCCAGCAGTCTAGCGGGGGGCCGTGATACGCAGTATTTT. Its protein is CASSLAGGRDTQYF.

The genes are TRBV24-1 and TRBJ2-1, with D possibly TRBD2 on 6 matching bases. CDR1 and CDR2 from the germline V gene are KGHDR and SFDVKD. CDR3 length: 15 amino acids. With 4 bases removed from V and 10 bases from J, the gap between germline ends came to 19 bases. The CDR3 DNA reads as TGTGCCACCAGTGAGGGGGGTCAACTAGGGGAGGAGCAGTTCTTC. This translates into CATSEGGQLGEEQFF.

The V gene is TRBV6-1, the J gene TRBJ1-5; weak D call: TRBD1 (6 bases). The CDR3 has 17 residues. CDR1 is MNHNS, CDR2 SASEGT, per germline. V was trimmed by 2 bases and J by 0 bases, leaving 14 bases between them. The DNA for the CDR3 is TGTGCCAGCAGTGAAACAAGACAGGCCCATAGCAATCAGCCCCAGCATTTT. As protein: CASSETRQAHSNQPQHF.

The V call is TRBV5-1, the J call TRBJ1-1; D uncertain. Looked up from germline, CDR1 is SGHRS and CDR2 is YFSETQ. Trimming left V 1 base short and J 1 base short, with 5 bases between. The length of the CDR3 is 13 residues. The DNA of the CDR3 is TGCGCCAGCAGCTTGCATGGGAACACTGAAGCTTTCTTT. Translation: CASSLHGNTEAFF.

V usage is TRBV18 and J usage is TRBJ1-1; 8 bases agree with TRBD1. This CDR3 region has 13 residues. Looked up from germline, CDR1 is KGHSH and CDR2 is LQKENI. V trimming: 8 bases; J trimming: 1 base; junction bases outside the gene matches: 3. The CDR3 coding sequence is TGTGCCAGCGCACAGGGGGAGAACACTGAAGCTTTCTTT. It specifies CASAQGENTEAFF.

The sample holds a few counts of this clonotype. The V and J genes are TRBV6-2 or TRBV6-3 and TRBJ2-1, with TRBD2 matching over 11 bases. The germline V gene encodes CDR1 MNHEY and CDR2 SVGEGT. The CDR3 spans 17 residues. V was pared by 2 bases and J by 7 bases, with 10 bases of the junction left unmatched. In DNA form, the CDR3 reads TGTGCCAGCAGTTACGACCCTGCGGCTAGCGGGAGGAATGAGCAGTTCTTC. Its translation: CASSYDPAASGRNEQFF.

The CDR3 region is CATSASGAGSYEQYF. CDR3 bases: TGTGCCACCTCCGCGTCGGGGGCCGGCTCCTACGAGCAGTACTTC. The J gene is TRBJ2-7, the V gene TRBV27; D tentatively reads TRBD1 or TRBD2 (6 bases each). The V and J ends lost 10 bases and 0 bases respectively, with 19 bases between them. The CDR3 totals 15 residues. Germline V gene data show CDR1 as MNHEY and CDR2 as SMNVEV (reference sequence).